This is a list of T cell receptor beta chains from one sample in a study of blood T cell repertoires in COVID-19. Libraries were prepared by immunoSEQ multiplex PCR; TCRdb keeps only in-frame clonotypes and omits some of them. Here the sample spans 200,000 to 300,000 clones, roughly 90% being singletons. Material: peripheral blood. These receptors all come from a woman younger than 45 with acute or convalescent COVID-19. CDR3s include the opening cysteine and the closing phenylalanine or tryptophan. The D gene is left open where the match is weak. Part of the rows lack a size; the others show once, few, many or a class for expanded clones.

v_gene	j_gene	abundance	d_gene	CDR3aa	CDR3nt
TRBV27	TRBJ2-7	-	TRBD2	CASSFLSTSGSSYEQYF	TGTGCCAGCAGTTTTTTGTCGACTAGCGGGAGCTCCTACGAGCAGTACTTC
TRBV5-4	TRBJ1-1	once	-	CASSPGSTAKNTEAFF	TGTGCCAGCAGCCCGGGATCAACGGCAAAGAACACTGAAGCTTTCTTT
TRBV5-1	TRBJ2-7	-	-	CASSSGTYTYEQYF	TGCGCCAGCAGCTCCGGGACTTACACCTACGAGCAGTACTTC
TRBV5-1	TRBJ1-2	-	-	CASSLDIGYTF	TGCGCCAGCAGCTTGGACATTGGCTACACCTTC
TRBV12-3/TRBV12-4	TRBJ2-7	-	-	CASSLRGNYEQYF	TGTGCCAGCAGTTTACGGGGTAACTACGAGCAGTACTTC
TRBV10-2	TRBJ2-7	few	TRBD2	CASTSGSSYEQYF	TGCGCCAGCACTAGCGGGAGCTCCTACGAGCAGTACTTC
TRBV9	TRBJ2-3	-	TRBD2	CASSEGLAGDGDTQYF	TGTGCCAGCAGCGAGGGACTAGCGGGAGATGGAGATACGCAGTATTTT
TRBV19	TRBJ2-7	-	-	CASSIGVRYEQYF	TGTGCCAGTAGTATAGGAGTCCGGTACGAGCAGTACTTC
TRBV11-2	TRBJ1-6	few	-	CASSWVGAGAYNSPLHF	TGTGCCAGCAGCTGGGTCGGGGCAGGGGCGTATAATTCACCCCTCCACTTT
TRBV2	TRBJ1-2	-	TRBD1	CARKDREAYGYTF	TGTGCCAGGAAGGACAGGGAGGCCTATGGCTACACCTTC
TRBV14	TRBJ1-6	-	-	CASSQMPGPLHF	TGTGCCAGCAGCCAGATGCCCGGACCCCTCCACTTT
TRBV7-3	TRBJ1-6	few	-	CASSVTADYNSPLHF	TGTGCCAGCAGCGTGACAGCAGACTATAATTCACCCCTCCACTTT
TRBV2	TRBJ2-1	-	-	CASSEARGNYNEQFF	TGTGCCAGCAGTGAAGCGCGGGGCAACTACAATGAGCAGTTCTTC
TRBV7-6	TRBJ1-2	-	TRBD1	CASSQTPLRGRSYGYTF	TGTGCCAGCAGCCAGACCCCCCTCAGGGGGCGCAGCTATGGCTACACCTTC